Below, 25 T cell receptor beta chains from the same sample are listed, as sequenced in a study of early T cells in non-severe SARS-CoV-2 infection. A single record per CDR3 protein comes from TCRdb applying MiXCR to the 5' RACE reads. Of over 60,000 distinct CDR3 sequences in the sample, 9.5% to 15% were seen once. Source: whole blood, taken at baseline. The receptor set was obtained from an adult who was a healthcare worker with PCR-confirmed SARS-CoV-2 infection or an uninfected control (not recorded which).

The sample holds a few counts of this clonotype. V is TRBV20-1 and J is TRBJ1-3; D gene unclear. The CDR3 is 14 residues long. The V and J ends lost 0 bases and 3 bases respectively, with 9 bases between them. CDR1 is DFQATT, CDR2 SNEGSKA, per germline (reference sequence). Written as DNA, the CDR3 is TGCAGTGCTAGAGATGTCGGACTTGGAAACACCATATATTTT. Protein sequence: CSARDVGLGNTIYF.

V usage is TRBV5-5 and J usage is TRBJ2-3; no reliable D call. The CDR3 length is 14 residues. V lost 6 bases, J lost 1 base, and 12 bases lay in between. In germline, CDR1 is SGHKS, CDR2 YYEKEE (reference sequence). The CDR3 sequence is CASIPELRTDTQYF. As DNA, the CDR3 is TGTGCCAGCATCCCCGAACTACGCACAGATACGCAGTATTTT. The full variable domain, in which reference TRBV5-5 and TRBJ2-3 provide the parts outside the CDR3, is DAGVTQSPTHLIKTRGQQVTLRCSPISGHKSVSWYQQVLGQGPQFIFQYYEKEERGRGNFPDRFSARQFPNYSSELNVNALLLGDSALYLCASIPELRTDTQYFGPGTRLTVL.

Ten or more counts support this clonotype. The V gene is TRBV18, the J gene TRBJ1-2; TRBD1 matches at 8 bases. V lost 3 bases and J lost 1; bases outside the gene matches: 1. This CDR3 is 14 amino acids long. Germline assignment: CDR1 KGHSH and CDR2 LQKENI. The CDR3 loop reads CASSPGQVNYGYTF. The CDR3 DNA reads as TGTGCCAGCTCACCGGGACAGGTTAACTATGGCTACACCTTC.

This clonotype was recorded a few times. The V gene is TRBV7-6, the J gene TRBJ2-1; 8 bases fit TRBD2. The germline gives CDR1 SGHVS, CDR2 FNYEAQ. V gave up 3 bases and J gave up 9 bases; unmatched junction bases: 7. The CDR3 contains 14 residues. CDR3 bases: TGTGCCAGCAGCTTCTCGGGAGGGCAGGGTGAGCAGTTCTTC. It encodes CASSFSGGQGEQFF.

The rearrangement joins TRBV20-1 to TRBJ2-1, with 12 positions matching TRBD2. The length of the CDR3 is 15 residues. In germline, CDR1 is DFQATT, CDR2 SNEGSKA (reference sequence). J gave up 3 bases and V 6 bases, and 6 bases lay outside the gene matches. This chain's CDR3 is CSAMGLAGLYNEQFF. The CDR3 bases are TGCAGTGCAATGGGACTAGCGGGCCTCTACAATGAGCAGTTCTTC.

This chain's CDR3 is CASTDEVRFGSPLHF. The CDR3, as DNA: TGTGCCAGCACCGACGAGGTTCGCTTCGGTTCACCCCTCCACTTT. V is TRBV7-9 and J is TRBJ1-6; D call uncertain. The V gene lost 7 bases and the J gene lost 9 bases, with 19 bases spanning the gap. Germline CDR1 reads SEHNR; CDR2 reads FQNEAQ (reference sequence). This CDR3 spans 15 amino acids.

CDR3 bases: TGTGCCAGCACCGCAAGTGCAACTAATGAAAAACTGTTTTTT. It translates to CASTASATNEKLFF. The chain joins TRBV25-1 to TRBJ1-4; D gene uncertain. The CDR3 consists of 14 residues. The germline CDR1 and CDR2 sequences are MGHDK and SYGVNS. V shed 7 bases and J shed 0 bases, with 9 bases lying between them.

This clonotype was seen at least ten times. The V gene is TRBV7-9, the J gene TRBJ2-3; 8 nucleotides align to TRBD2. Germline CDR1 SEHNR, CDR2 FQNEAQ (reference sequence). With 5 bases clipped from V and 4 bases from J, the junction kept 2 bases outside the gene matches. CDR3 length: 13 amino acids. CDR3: CASSRGGPDTQYF. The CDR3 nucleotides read TGTGCCAGCAGCCGGGGGGGCCCAGATACGCAGTATTTT.

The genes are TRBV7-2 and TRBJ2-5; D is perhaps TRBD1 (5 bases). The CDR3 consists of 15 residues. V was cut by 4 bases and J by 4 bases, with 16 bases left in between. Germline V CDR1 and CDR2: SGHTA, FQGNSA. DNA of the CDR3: TGTGCCAGCAGCTCCCGACTTGGGGCGTCAGAGACCCAGTACTTC. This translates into CASSSRLGASETQYF.

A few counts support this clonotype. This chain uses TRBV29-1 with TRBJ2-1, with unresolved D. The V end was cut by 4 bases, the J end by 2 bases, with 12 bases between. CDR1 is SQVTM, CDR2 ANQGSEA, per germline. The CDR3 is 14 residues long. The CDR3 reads CSVVGQATYNEQFF. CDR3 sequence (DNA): TGCAGCGTTGTGGGTCAGGCGACCTACAATGAGCAGTTCTTC.

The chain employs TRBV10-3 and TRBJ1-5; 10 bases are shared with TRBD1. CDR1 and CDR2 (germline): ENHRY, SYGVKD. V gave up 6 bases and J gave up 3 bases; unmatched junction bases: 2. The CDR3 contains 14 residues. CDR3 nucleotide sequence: TGTGCCATCAGGGACAGGGGGTCCAATCAGCCCCAGCATTTT. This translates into CAIRDRGSNQPQHF.

CDR3 DNA: TGTGCCAGCAGCACGGGGACAGGGTCTGGAAACACCATATATTTT. It is translated as CASSTGTGSGNTIYF. The chain couples TRBV7-2 to TRBJ1-3, with 9 positions matching TRBD1. With V trimmed by 5 bases and J by 1 base, 3 bases remained unmatched. The CDR3 is made up of 15 amino acids. Germline values: CDR1 SGHTA, CDR2 FQGNSA.

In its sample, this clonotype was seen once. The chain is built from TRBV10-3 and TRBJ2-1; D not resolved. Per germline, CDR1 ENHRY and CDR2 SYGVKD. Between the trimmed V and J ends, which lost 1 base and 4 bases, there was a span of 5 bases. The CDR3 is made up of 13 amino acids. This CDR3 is CAISELGYNEQFF. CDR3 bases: TGTGCCATCAGTGAGTTGGGGTACAATGAGCAGTTCTTC.

Written as DNA, the CDR3 is TGTGCCAGCAGTTTAGGGTCGGTAGGGTACAATGAGCAGTTCTTC. Encoded protein: CASSLGSVGYNEQFF. This chain links TRBV28 with TRBJ2-1, with D unresolved. CDR1 is MDHEN, CDR2 SYDVKM, per germline. V was clipped by 2 bases and J by 4 bases, with 12 bases between them. The CDR3 has 15 residues.

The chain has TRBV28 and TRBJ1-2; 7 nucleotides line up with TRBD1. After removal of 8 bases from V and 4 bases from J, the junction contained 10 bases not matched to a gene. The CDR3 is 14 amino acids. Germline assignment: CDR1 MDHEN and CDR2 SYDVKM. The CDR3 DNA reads TGTGCCAGCCAAGGGACAGTCCAATTCTATGGCTACACCTTC. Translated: CASQGTVQFYGYTF.

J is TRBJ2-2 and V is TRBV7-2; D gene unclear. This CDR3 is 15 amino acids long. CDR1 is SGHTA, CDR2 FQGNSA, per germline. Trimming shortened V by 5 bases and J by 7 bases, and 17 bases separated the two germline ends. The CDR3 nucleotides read TGTGCCAGCAGCCCTAGGGCCCCGGCCGGCGGGGAGCTGTTTTTT. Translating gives CASSPRAPAGGELFF.

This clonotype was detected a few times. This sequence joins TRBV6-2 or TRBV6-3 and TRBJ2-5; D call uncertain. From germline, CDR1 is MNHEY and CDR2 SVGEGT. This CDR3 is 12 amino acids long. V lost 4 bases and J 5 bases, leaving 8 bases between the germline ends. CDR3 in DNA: TGTGCCAGCAGTTCCCTTGGTGAGACCCAGTACTTC. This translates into CASSSLGETQYF.

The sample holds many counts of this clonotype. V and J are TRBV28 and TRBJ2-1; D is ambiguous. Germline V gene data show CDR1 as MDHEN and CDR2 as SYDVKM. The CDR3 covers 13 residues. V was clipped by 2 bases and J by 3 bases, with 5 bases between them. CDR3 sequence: CASSLVNYNEQFF. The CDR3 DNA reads TGTGCCAGCAGTTTAGTGAACTACAATGAGCAGTTCTTC.

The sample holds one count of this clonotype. This CDR3 reads CASSGQRGNPSTDTQYF. The CDR3 DNA sequence: TGCGCCAGCAGCGGCCAGCGGGGGAACCCTAGCACAGATACGCAGTATTTT. The chain couples TRBV10-1 to TRBJ2-3; 8 nucleotides align to TRBD2. The ends lost 6 bases at V and 0 bases at J; junction bases unmatched: 11. Germline-derived CDR1 and CDR2 are WNHNN and SYGVQD (reference sequence). CDR3 length: 17 residues.

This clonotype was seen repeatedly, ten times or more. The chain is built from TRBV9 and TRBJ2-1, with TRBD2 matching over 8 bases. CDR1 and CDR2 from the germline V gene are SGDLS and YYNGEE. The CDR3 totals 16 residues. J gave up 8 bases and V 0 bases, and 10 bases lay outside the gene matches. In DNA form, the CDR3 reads TGTGCCAGCAGCGTAGTGGGAGCGGGGGCCCGGCATGAGCAGTTCTTC. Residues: CASSVVGAGARHEQFF.

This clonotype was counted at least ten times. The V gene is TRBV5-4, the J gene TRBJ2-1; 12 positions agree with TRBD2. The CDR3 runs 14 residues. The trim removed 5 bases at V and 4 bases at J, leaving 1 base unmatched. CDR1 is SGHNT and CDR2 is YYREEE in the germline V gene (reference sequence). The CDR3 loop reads CASRLAGGYNEQFF. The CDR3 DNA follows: TGTGCCAGCAGACTAGCGGGGGGATACAATGAGCAGTTCTTC.

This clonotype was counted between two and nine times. The CDR3 protein is CASSSGLAYLNEQFF. The CDR3 coding sequence is TGCGCCAGCAGCTCGGGACTAGCTTACCTCAATGAGCAGTTCTTC. The genes are TRBV5-1 and TRBJ2-1; 9 nucleotides agree with TRBD2. CDR1 and CDR2 from the germline V gene are SGHRS and YFSETQ. V was pared by 3 bases and J by 6 bases, with 7 bases of the junction left unmatched. The CDR3 contains 15 residues. The entire variable domain, with the rest obtained from reference TRBV5-1 and TRBJ2-1, is as follows: KAGVTQTPRYLIKTRGQQVTLSCSPISGHRSVSWYQQTPGQGLQFLFEYFSETQRNKGNFPGRFSGRQFSNSRSEMNVSTLELGDSALYLCASSSGLAYLNEQFFGPGTRLTVL.

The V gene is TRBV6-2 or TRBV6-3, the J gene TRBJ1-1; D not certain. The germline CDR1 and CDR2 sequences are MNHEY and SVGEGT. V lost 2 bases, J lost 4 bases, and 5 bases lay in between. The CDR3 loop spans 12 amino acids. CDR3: CASSYGITEAFF. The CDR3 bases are TGTGCCAGCAGTTACGGGATCACTGAAGCTTTCTTT.

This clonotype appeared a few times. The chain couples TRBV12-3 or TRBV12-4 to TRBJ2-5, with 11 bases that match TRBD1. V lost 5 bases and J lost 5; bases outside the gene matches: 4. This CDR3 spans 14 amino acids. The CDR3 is CASSMDRGLETQYF. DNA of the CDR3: TGTGCCAGCAGTATGGACAGGGGGCTGGAGACCCAGTACTTC.

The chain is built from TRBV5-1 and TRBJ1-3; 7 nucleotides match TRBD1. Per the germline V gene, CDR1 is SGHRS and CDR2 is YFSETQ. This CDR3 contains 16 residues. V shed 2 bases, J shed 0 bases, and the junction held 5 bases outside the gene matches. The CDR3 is CASSFEGATSGNTIYF. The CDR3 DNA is TGCGCCAGCAGCTTCGAGGGGGCTACCTCTGGAAACACCATATATTTT.